The present T cell receptor (beta chain) was sequenced within a study of T cell responses to AZD1222 COVID-19 vaccine. V lost 4 bases and J lost 5; bases outside the gene matches: 7. The CDR3 has 15 residues. Germline assignment: CDR1 LNHNV and CDR2 YYDKDF (reference sequence). Here immunoSEQ multiplex PCR was the method, and the copy in TCRdb shows in-frame clones only, minus some. Of 110,000 to 150,000 clones in the sample, approximately 85% are singletons; the top ten hold around 8%. This sequence was found in an adult in good health. The chain employs TRBV15 and TRBJ2-5; 10 positions agree with TRBD1. Sequences were derived from peripheral blood, sampled on day 0 of AZD1222 vaccination. The CDR3 region has the DNA TGTGCCACCAGCACCAGGACAGGGGGGTCGGAGACCCAGTACTTC. Translating gives CATSTRTGGSETQYF.